This T cell receptor (beta chain) was captured in a study of shared clonotypes between healthy human individuals. Across the whole study: Ranging from 18 to 49 in age, donors were two women and a few men.

Deep-level running was used for the assay. TCRdb keeps only in-frame clones here, not all; method: immunoSEQ multiplex PCR. The sample includes 2 million to 3 million clones, 93% of them seen just once. The CDR3 contains 15 residues. Germline CDR1 and CDR2: MDHEN and SYDVKM. Trimming took off 5 bases at V and 5 bases at J, with 18 bases between the two ends. Sequencing used naive CD4+ T cells from PBMCs. The sample's subset: CD45RA+ positively selected. This clonotype was obtained from a man aged 18 to 29 in good health. Some clones in this sample may be carry-over from other donors' samples. The chain is built from TRBV28 and TRBJ1-2; D unresolved. The CDR3 sequence is CASSTSGDTPYGYTF. Here the CDR3 DNA reads TGTGCCAGCAGTACCTCGGGAGATACCCCATATGGCTACACCTTC.